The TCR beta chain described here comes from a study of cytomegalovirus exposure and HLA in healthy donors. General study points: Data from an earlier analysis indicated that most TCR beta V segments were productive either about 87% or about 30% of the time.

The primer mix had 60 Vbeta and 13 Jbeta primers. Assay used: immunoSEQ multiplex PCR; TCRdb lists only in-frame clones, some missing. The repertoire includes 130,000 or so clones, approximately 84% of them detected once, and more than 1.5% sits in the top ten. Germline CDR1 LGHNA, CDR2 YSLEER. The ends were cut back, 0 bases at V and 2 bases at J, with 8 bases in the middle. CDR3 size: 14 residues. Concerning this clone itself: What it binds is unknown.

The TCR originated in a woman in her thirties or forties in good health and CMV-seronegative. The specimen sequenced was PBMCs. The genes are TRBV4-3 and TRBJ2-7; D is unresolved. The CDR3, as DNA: TGCGCCAGCAGCCAAGACCAGTCCGCCTACGAGCAGTACTTC. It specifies CASSQDQSAYEQYF.